This T cell receptor beta chain was sequenced in a study of T cell responses to AZD1222 COVID-19 vaccine. Whole-study results and caveats: Only a handful of AZD1222 recipients were seropositive at baseline. Clonal diversity was possibly underestimated, and the donors were mostly white British, with more females.

The germline V gene has CDR1 MGHRA and CDR2 YSYEKL. V was cut by 0 bases and J by 1 base, with 9 bases left in between. The CDR3 contains 15 residues. Points on this clone: As yet, its antigen is unknown.

Using immunoSEQ multiplex PCR, the repertoire was profiled, and TCRdb retains in-frame clones only, with some absent. The repertoire holds 80,000 to 95,000 clones, with less than 95% as singletons. The receptor's source is an adult who received the AZD1222 COVID-19 vaccine. This specimen was peripheral blood, taken 28 days after the second AZD1222 dose. This sequence joins TRBV4-1 and TRBJ1-1; D gene uncertain. The CDR3: CASSQERRPNTEAFF. As DNA, the CDR3 is TGCGCCAGCAGCCAAGAAAGGAGGCCGAACACTGAAGCTTTCTTT.